The 27 T cell receptor beta chains below all came from one sample that was sequenced in a study of shared clonotypes between healthy human individuals. Assay used: immunoSEQ multiplex PCR; TCRdb lists only in-frame clones, some missing. The table records 2 million to 3 million clones, 93% of them present only once. The sequencing sample was made of naive CD4+ T cells from PBMCs. The subset was: CD45RA+ positively selected. These receptors came from a man in his late teens or twenties in good health. Some clones in this sample may be carry-over from other donors' samples.

This chain links TRBV5-1 with TRBJ2-3; perhaps TRBD2 as D (6 bases). CDR1 and CDR2 (germline): SGHRS, YFSETQ. The CDR3 sequence is 16 residues long. The V end was cut by 4 bases, the J end by 1 base, with 16 bases between. CDR3 in DNA: TGCGCCAGCAGCCTTCTCCCGGGACTCCGCACAGATACGCAGTATTTT. It specifies CASSLLPGLRTDTQYF.

Concerning this clone itself: This sample includes further DNA sequences coding for the same CDR3. V and J are TRBV5-1 and TRBJ2-1, with 10 positions matching TRBD2. CDR1 is SGHRS and CDR2 is YFSETQ in the germline V gene. The ends lost 0 bases at V and 4 bases at J; junction bases unmatched: 4. The CDR3 runs 16 residues. For the CDR3, the DNA is TGCGCCAGCAGCTTGGGACTAGCGGGTACTTACAATGAGCAGTTCTTC. Protein: CASSLGLAGTYNEQFF.

The CDR3 sequence is CASSPRLGGETQYF. The CDR3 DNA follows: TGCGCCAGCAGCCCCAGACTAGGGGGGGAGACCCAGTACTTC. The J gene is TRBJ2-5, the V gene TRBV4-3, with D perhaps matching TRBD1 or TRBD2 (6 bases each). The CDR3 has 14 residues. V was cut by 4 bases and J by 5 bases, with 14 bases left in between. Per germline, CDR1 LGHNA and CDR2 YSLEER.

This chain connects TRBV5-1 to TRBJ1-3; D unclear. Germline V lookup: CDR1 SGHRS, CDR2 YFSETQ. The CDR3 loop spans 14 amino acids. V lost 2 bases to trimming and J lost 0 bases, with 6 bases between them. The CDR3: CASSLDHSGNTIYF. In DNA form, the CDR3 reads TGCGCCAGCAGCTTAGATCACTCTGGAAACACCATATATTTT.

V and J are TRBV11-2 and TRBJ2-5; 13 bases map to TRBD2. The junction had 11 bases not matched to a gene; V was cut back by 8 bases and J by 5 bases. CDR3 length: 16 amino acids. Germline CDR1 SGHAT, CDR2 FQNNGV. The CDR3 sequence is CASHRGLAGVGETQYF. In DNA, the CDR3 is TGTGCCAGCCACCGAGGACTAGCGGGAGTCGGGGAGACCCAGTACTTC.

This chain connects TRBV5-4 to TRBJ2-1; 13 nucleotides line up with TRBD2. Germline values: CDR1 SGHNT, CDR2 YYREEE (reference sequence). This CDR3 spans 15 amino acids. Trimming cost V 0 bases and J 10 bases; bases outside gene matches: 4. The CDR3 region is CASSLAGLAGVEQFF. Here the CDR3 DNA reads TGTGCCAGCAGCTTGGCCGGACTAGCGGGGGTAGAGCAGTTCTTC. Full variable domain (outside the CDR3, taken from reference TRBV5-4 and TRBJ2-1): ETGVTQSPTHLIKTRGQQVTLRCSSQSGHNTVSWYQQALGQGPQFIFQYYREEENGRGNFPPRFSGLQFPNYSSELNVNALELDDSALYLCASSLAGLAGVEQFFGPGTRLTVL.

This chain joins TRBV7-9 and TRBJ2-5, with 11 positions matching TRBD2. CDR1 SEHNR and CDR2 FQNEAQ come from the germline V gene (reference sequence). The trim removed 3 bases at V and 5 bases at J, leaving 5 bases unmatched. CDR3 size: 15 residues. This CDR3 is CASSFLAGGGETQYF. The DNA of the CDR3 is TGTGCCAGCAGCTTTCTAGCGGGAGGTGGGGAGACCCAGTACTTC.

V is TRBV5-1 and J is TRBJ2-7; D unclear. The CDR3 loop spans 14 amino acids. Germline CDR1 SGHRS, CDR2 YFSETQ. The V gene lost 0 bases and the J gene lost 7 bases, with 14 bases spanning the gap. The CDR3 spells CASSLADAVGEQYF. DNA of the CDR3: TGCGCCAGCAGCTTGGCCGACGCCGTGGGAGAGCAGTACTTC.

This sequence joins TRBV4-1 and TRBJ2-5, with D perhaps TRBD1 or TRBD2 (5 bases each). The J call may be mistaken, given a closer DNA end match to TRBJ2-7. The germline CDR1 and CDR2 sequences are MGHRA and YSYEKL. The CDR3 has 15 residues. CDR3 residues: CASSQPGRLNHEQYF. The CDR3 nucleotides read TGCGCCAGCAGCCAACCGGGACGGCTAAACCACGAGCAGTACTTC.

A note on this clone: Other nucleotide sequences from this sample produce the same CDR3. V and J are TRBV5-4 and TRBJ2-1; a weak D match, TRBD2 (6 bases). Germline values: CDR1 SGHNT, CDR2 YYREEE (reference sequence). Trimming shortened V by 2 bases and J by 0 bases, and 9 bases separated the two germline ends. This CDR3 spans 15 amino acids. The chain's CDR3 is CASSLAGSSYNEQFF. DNA of the CDR3: TGTGCCAGCAGCTTAGCGGGCAGCTCCTACAATGAGCAGTTCTTC.

The chain is built from TRBV15 and TRBJ2-7, with a tentative D call TRBD1 (6 bases). Germline-derived CDR1 and CDR2 are LNHNV and YYDKDF (reference sequence). This CDR3 is 15 amino acids long. V lost 3 bases, J lost 6 bases, and 18 bases lay in between. Here the CDR3 reads CATSRELTGLGEQYF. CDR3 coding DNA: TGTGCCACCAGCAGGGAACTAACAGGGCTTGGCGAGCAGTACTTC.

The chain combines TRBV29-1 with TRBJ1-1, with no clear D. Per germline, CDR1 SQVTM and CDR2 ANQGSEA. The CDR3 sequence is 14 residues long. With 7 bases removed from V and 3 bases from J, the gap between germline ends came to 18 bases. CDR3 residues: CSANNEGGYTEAFF. The CDR3 nucleotides are TGCAGCGCCAATAATGAGGGAGGGTACACTGAAGCTTTCTTT.

This chain uses TRBV9 with TRBJ1-1, with D maybe TRBD1 (5 bases). Germline CDR1 reads SGDLS; CDR2 reads YYNGEE. With 0 bases removed from V and 3 bases from J, the gap between germline ends came to 12 bases. The CDR3 loop spans 15 amino acids. The CDR3 DNA is TGTGCCAGCAGCGTAGACCCAGGGTTGGACACTGAAGCTTTCTTT. Translation gives CASSVDPGLDTEAFF.

The gene calls are TRBV9 and TRBJ2-7; tentatively, D is TRBD2 (6 bases). This CDR3 comprises 14 residues. Germline loops: CDR1 SGDLS, CDR2 YYNGEE. V gave up 0 bases and J gave up 6 bases, with 13 bases separating them. The CDR3 DNA follows: TGTGCCAGCAGCGTAGCGGGGGTATCGAGCGAGCAGTACTTC. Translating it yields CASSVAGVSSEQYF.

V is TRBV7-9 and J is TRBJ2-7; D is uncertain. The V and J ends lost 8 bases and 2 bases respectively, with 10 bases between them. Germline CDR1 is SEHNR and CDR2 is FQNEAQ (reference sequence). The CDR3 extends over 12 amino acids. The CDR3 here is CASSRRTYEQYF. The CDR3 bases are TGTGCCAGCTCAAGGCGGACCTACGAGCAGTACTTC.

The chain combines TRBV30 with TRBJ2-2; the match to TRBD2 covers 14 bases. The germline gives CDR1 GTSNPN, CDR2 SVGIG (reference sequence). Trimming took 2 bases from V and 2 from J; bases not matched to a gene: 7. The CDR3 covers 18 residues. The CDR3 DNA reads as TGTGCCTGGAGTTCCTCCGGACTAGCGGGGGGCAACACCGGGGAGCTGTTTTTT. Amino acids: CAWSSSGLAGGNTGELFF.

In DNA, the CDR3 is TGCGCCAGCAGCTTGGGGGCTCTAGCGGGTAATGAGCAGTTCTTC. This translates into CASSLGALAGNEQFF. This rearrangement joins TRBV5-1 to TRBJ2-1; 8 bases agree with TRBD2. Trimming removed 0 bases from V and 7 bases from J; junction bases left unmatched: 6. From germline, CDR1 is SGHRS and CDR2 YFSETQ. The CDR3 length is 15 residues.

V gene TRBV6-4 combines with J gene TRBJ1-2, with 8 bases aligning to TRBD1. The length of the CDR3 is 16 residues. The germline V gene encodes CDR1 MRHNA and CDR2 SNTAGT. V lost 5 bases and J lost 6; bases outside the gene matches: 14. DNA for the CDR3: TGTGCCAGCAGTCCTATCGGTGGCGACAGGGGAAATGGCTACACCTTC. This gives the protein CASSPIGGDRGNGYTF.

The V gene is TRBV6-5, the J gene TRBJ1-2, with 9 bases matching TRBD1. V lost 8 bases to trimming and J lost 4 bases; unmatched junction nucleotides: 11. Germline CDR1 is MNHEY and CDR2 is SVGAGI. The CDR3 has 15 residues. The chain's CDR3 is CASRSRDRVVYGYTF. Here the CDR3 DNA reads TGTGCCAGCCGCTCCCGGGACAGGGTTGTCTATGGCTACACCTTC.

The V and J genes are TRBV5-1 and TRBJ2-1, with a possible D match to TRBD2 (6 bases). The V and J ends lost 7 bases and 5 bases respectively, with 19 bases between them. This CDR3 has 15 residues. Germline V CDR1 and CDR2: SGHRS, YFSETQ. The CDR3 protein is CASHPLVGLNNEQFF. The CDR3 bases are TGCGCCAGCCACCCCCTGGTGGGACTCAACAATGAGCAGTTCTTC.

The chain links TRBV2 to TRBJ2-7; 9 positions agree with TRBD1. The germline V gene encodes CDR1 SNHLY and CDR2 FYNNEI. The ends lost 3 bases at V and 3 bases at J; junction bases unmatched: 3. This CDR3 is built from 14 residues. The CDR3 protein is CASSDDRGGYEQYF. The CDR3 region has the DNA TGTGCCAGCAGTGATGACAGGGGGGGCTACGAGCAGTACTTC.

This rearrangement joins TRBV28 to TRBJ2-7; 11 bases line up with TRBD1. Germline CDR1 reads MDHEN; CDR2 reads SYDVKM. Trimming cost V 5 bases and J 7 bases; bases outside gene matches: 10. The CDR3 covers 15 residues. CDR3 DNA sequence: TGTGCCAGCAGTCACGCCGGACAGGGGGCGAGGGAGCAGTACTTC. Amino acids: CASSHAGQGAREQYF.

The V call is TRBV6-1, the J call TRBJ2-7; D unresolved. Germline-derived CDR1 and CDR2 are MNHNS and SASEGT. The CDR3 has 10 amino acids. V lost 7 bases and J 6 bases, leaving 7 bases between the germline ends. As DNA, the CDR3 is TGTGCCAGCATCTCCCGCGAGCAGTACTTC. This sequence encodes CASISREQYF.

The chain uses TRBV7-8 and TRBJ2-3; D tentatively fits TRBD1 or TRBD2 (5 bases each). This CDR3 region has 17 residues. The V end was cut by 0 bases, the J end by 6 bases, with 19 bases between. Germline V gene lookup returns CDR1 SGHVS and CDR2 FQNEAQ. CDR3 region: CASSLAPGGADKDTQYF. The DNA of the CDR3 is TGTGCCAGCAGCTTAGCCCCGGGTGGAGCGGACAAGGATACGCAGTATTTT.

The chain joins TRBV19 to TRBJ2-4; D is unclear. The CDR3 is 16 residues long. The germline V and J ends were trimmed by 1 base and 0 bases, with 10 bases remaining between them. Looked up from germline, CDR1 is LNHDA and CDR2 is SQIVND (reference sequence). CDR3 protein: CASSIGRQLAKNIQYF. The DNA for the CDR3 is TGTGCCAGTAGTATAGGGCGGCAACTAGCCAAAAACATTCAGTACTTC.

This clone was detected only once. The V gene is TRBV4-2, the J gene TRBJ2-3, with D perhaps given as TRBD1 or TRBD2 (5 bases each). Germline V gives CDR1 LGHNA, CDR2 YNFKEQ. Trimming stripped 4 bases from V and 2 bases from J, with 19 bases between. The CDR3 spans 17 residues. Written as DNA, the CDR3 is TGTGCCAGCAGCCCGAACCCGACGGGACGGAACACAGATACGCAGTATTTT. Translated, it gives CASSPNPTGRNTDTQYF.

This chain joins TRBV11-2 and TRBJ2-5; 12 positions agree with TRBD2. The germline V gene encodes CDR1 SGHAT and CDR2 FQNNGV. V was pared by 6 bases and J by 4 bases, with 3 bases of the junction left unmatched. The CDR3 is 14 residues long. The CDR3 sequence: CASRLAGGGETQYF. CDR3 nucleotide sequence: TGTGCCAGCAGGCTAGCGGGAGGGGGAGAGACCCAGTACTTC.